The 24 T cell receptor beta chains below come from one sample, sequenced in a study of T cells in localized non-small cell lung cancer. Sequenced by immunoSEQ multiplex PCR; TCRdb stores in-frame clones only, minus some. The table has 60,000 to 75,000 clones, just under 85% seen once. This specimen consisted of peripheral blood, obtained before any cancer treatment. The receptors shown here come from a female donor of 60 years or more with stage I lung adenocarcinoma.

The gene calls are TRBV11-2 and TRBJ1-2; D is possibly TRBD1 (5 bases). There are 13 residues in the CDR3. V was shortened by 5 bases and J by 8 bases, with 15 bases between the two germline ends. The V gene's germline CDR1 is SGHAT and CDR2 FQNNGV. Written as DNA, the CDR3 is TGTGCCAGCAGCCACCGGGACTTGGCGGGCTACACCTTC. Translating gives CASSHRDLAGYTF. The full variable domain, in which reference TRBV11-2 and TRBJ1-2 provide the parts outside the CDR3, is EAGVAQSPRYKIIEKRQSVAFWCNPISGHATLYWYQQILGQGPKLLIQFQNNGVVDDSQLPKDRFSAERLKGVDSTLKIQPAKLEDSAVYLCASSHRDLAGYTFGSGTRLTVV.

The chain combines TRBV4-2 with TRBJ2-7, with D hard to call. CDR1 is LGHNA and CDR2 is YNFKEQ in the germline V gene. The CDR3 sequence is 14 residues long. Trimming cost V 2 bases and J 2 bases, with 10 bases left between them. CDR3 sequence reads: CASSQIGNPYEQYF. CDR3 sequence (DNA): TGTGCCAGCAGCCAAATCGGAAACCCCTACGAGCAGTACTTC.

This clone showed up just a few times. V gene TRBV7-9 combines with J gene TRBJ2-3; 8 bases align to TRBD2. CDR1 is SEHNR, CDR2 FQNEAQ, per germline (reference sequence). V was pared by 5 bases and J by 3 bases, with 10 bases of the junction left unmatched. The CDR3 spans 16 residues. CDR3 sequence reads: CASSPRDSGKTDTQYF. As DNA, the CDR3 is TGTGCCAGCAGCCCCAGAGATAGCGGGAAGACAGATACGCAGTATTTT. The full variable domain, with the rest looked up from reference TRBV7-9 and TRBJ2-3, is DTGVSQNPRHKITKRGQNVTFRCDPISEHNRLYWYRQTLGQGPEFLTYFQNEAQLEKSRLLSDRFSAERPKGSFSTLEIQRTEQGDSAMYLCASSPRDSGKTDTQYFGPGTRLTVL.

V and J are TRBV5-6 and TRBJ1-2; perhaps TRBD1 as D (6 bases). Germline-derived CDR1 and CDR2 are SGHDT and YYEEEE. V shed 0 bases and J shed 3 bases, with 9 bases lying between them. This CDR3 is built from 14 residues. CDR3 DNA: TGTGCCAGCAGCTTGGTCACAGGGTACTATGGCTACACCTTC. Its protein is CASSLVTGYYGYTF.

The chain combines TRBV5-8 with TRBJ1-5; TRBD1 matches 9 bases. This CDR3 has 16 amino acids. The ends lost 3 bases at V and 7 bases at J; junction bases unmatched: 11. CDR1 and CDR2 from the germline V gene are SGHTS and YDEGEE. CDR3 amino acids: CASSSFAGTGPQPQHF. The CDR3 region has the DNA TGTGCCAGCAGCTCATTCGCCGGGACAGGGCCACAGCCCCAGCATTTT.

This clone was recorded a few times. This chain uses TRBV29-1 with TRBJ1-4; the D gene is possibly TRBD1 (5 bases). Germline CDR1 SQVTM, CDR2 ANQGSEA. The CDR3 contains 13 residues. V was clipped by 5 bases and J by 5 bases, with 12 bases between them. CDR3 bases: TGCAGCGTTCGCCGGGACCACAATGAAAAACTGTTTTTT. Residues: CSVRRDHNEKLFF.

The CDR3 DNA follows: TGCGCCAGCAGCTTGAACACTAGCGGGGGCCAGAAGACAGATACGCAGTATTTT. Translating gives CASSLNTSGGQKTDTQYF. V and J are TRBV5-1 and TRBJ2-3; 11 bases match TRBD2. J was trimmed by 3 bases and V by 1 base; bases with no gene match: 10. CDR1 SGHRS and CDR2 YFSETQ come from the germline V gene. This CDR3 is 18 amino acids long.

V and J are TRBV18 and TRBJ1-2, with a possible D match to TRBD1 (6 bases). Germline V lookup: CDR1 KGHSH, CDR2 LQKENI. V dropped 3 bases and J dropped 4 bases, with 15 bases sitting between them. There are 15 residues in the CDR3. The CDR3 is CASSPGLEGVYGYTF. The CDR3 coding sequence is TGTGCCAGCTCACCGGGCCTGGAGGGGGTCTATGGCTACACCTTC.

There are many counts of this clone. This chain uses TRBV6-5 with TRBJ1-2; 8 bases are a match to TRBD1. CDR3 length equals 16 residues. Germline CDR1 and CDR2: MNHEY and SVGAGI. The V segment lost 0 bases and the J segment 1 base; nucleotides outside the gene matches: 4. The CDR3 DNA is TGTGCCAGCAGTTACTCGGGGACAGGTTTTAACTATGGCTACACCTTC. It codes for CASSYSGTGFNYGYTF.

CDR3 amino acids: CASRGTGYSYEQYF. The CDR3 DNA follows: TGTGCCAGCAGGGGGACAGGGTACTCCTACGAGCAGTACTTC. This chain joins TRBV6-5 and TRBJ2-7; the match to TRBD1 covers 9 bases. This CDR3 spans 14 amino acids. Germline V gene sequence: CDR1 MNHEY, CDR2 SVGAGI. V trimming: 6 bases; J trimming: 0 bases; junction bases outside the gene matches: 3.

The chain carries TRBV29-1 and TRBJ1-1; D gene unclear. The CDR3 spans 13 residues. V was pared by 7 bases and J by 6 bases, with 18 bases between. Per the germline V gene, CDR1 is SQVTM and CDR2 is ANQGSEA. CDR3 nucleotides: TGCAGCGGGGGTGAGTGGGGTTCGGCTGAAGCTTTCTTT. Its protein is CSGGEWGSAEAFF.

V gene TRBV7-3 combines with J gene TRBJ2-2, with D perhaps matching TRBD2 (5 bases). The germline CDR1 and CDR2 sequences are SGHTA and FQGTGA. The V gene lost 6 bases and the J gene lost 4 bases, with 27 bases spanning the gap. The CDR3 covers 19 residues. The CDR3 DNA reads TGTGCCAGCAGTCGGAGAGTGGACGGGCCAGCGCGGGTCACCGGGGAGCTGTTTTTT. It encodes CASSRRVDGPARVTGELFF.

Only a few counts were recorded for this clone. The chain's CDR3 is CASSLGGTGGYEQYF. The DNA of the CDR3 is TGTGCCAGCAGTTTAGGTGGGACAGGGGGCTACGAGCAGTACTTC. The rearrangement joins TRBV28 to TRBJ2-7; the match to TRBD1 covers 11 bases. The V gene's germline CDR1 is MDHEN and CDR2 SYDVKM. V was pared by 2 bases and J by 3 bases, with 3 bases of the junction left unmatched. CDR3 length: 15 residues. Variable domain in full (rest from reference TRBV28 and TRBJ2-7): DVKVTQSSRYLVKRTGEKVFLECVQDMDHENMFWYRQDPGLGLRLIYFSYDVKMKEKGDIPEGYSVSREKKERFSLILESASTNQTSMYLCASSLGGTGGYEQYFGPGTRLTVT.

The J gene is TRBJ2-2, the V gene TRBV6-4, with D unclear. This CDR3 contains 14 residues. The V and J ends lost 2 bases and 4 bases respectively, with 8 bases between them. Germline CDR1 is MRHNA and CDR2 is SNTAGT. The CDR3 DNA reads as TGTGCCAGCAGTGACAATCCTTTCACCGGGGAGCTGTTTTTT. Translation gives CASSDNPFTGELFF.

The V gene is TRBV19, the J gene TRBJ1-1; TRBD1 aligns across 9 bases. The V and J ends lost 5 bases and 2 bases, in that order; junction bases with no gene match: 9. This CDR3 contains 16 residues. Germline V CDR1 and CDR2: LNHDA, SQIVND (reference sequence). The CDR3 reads CASSDEQGARNTEAFF. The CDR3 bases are TGTGCCAGTAGTGACGAACAGGGGGCGCGAAACACTGAAGCTTTCTTT.

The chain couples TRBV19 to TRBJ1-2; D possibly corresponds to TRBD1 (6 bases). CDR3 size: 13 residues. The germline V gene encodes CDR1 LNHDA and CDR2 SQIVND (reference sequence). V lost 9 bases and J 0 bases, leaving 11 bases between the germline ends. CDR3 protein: CASSDRSNYGYTF. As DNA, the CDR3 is TGTGCCAGCAGCGACAGGTCTAACTATGGCTACACCTTC.

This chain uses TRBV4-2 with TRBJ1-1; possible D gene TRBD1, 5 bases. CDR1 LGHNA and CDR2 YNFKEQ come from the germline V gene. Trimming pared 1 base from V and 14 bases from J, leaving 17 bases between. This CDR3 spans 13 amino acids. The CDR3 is CASSQGQSLSTFF. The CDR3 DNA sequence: TGTGCCAGCAGCCAAGGACAGTCCCTCTCCACATTCTTT.

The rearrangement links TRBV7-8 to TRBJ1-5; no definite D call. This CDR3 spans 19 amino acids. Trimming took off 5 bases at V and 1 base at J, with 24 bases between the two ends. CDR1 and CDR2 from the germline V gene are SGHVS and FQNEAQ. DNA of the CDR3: TGTGCCAGCAGCGCTACTTCCCCAATAATGAGGGCGAGCAATCAGCCCCAGCATTTT. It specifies CASSATSPIMRASNQPQHF.

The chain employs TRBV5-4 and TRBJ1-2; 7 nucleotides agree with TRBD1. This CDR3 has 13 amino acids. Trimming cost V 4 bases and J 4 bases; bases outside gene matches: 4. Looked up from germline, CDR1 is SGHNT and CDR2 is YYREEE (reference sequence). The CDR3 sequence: CASSLTGTYGYTF. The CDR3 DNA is TGTGCCAGCAGCCTGACAGGGACCTATGGCTACACCTTC.

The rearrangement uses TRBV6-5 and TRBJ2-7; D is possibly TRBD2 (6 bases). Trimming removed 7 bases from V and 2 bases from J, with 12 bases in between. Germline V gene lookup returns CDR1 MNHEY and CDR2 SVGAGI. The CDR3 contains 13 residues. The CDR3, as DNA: TGTGCCAGCATCGGGACTCAGACCTACGAGCAGTACTTC. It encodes CASIGTQTYEQYF.

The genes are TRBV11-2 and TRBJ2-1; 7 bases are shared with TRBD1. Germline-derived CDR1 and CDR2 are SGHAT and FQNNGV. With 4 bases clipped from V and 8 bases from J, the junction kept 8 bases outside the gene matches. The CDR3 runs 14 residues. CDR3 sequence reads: CASSSLTGNHEQFF. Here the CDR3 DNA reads TGTGCCAGCAGCTCACTGACAGGGAACCATGAGCAGTTCTTC.

The CDR3 protein is CATSRDDSYNEQFF. CDR3 in DNA: TGTGCCACCAGCAGGGACGACAGCTACAATGAGCAGTTCTTC. The chain uses TRBV15 and TRBJ2-1, with D possibly being TRBD1 (5 bases). Deletions cut 3 bases from V and 3 bases from J, with 9 bases between. Germline V lookup: CDR1 LNHNV, CDR2 YYDKDF (reference sequence). The CDR3 loop spans 14 amino acids.

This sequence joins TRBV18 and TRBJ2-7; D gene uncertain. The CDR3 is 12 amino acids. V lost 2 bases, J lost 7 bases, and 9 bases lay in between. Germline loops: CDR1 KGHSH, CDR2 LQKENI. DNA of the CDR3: TGTGCCAGCTCACCAGTTCCCGGTGAGCAGTACTTC. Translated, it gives CASSPVPGEQYF.

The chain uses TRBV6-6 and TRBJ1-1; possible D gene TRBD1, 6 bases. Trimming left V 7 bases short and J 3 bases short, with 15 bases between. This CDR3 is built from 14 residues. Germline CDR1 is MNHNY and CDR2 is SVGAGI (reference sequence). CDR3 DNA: TGTGCCAGCACCAGGGGAGGGGCGGACACTGAAGCTTTCTTT. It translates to CASTRGGADTEAFF.